These T cell receptor beta chains were read from a single sample in a study of T-cell reconstitution after alpha-beta-depleted transplantation in children. Each CDR3 protein gets one entry after TCRdb re-called the PCR reads with MiXCR. The top ten clones hold roughly a tenth of a sample with a few hundred thousand distinct CDR3 sequences, approximately 9.8% of them seen once. This material consisted of PBMCs from the stem cell graft donor, taken from the stem cell graft. Receptors originate from a human donor who donated a stem cell graft to a child with SCID. Each CDR3 is given without its conserved first and last residue. Where a row states a size, it is once, few, many or the class of an expanded clone; other rows omit it.

J gene,clone size,V gene,CDR3 length,CDR3 protein
TRBJ2-2,many,TRBV12-3/TRBV12-4,9,ASSFGGELF
TRBJ2-3,few,TRBV20-1,13,SAPRASGGKNTQY
TRBJ2-5,NA,TRBV11-1,16,ASSLGEGGPRKLETQY
TRBJ2-3,few,TRBV5-1,12,ASIRGQPSDTQY
TRBJ2-5,many,TRBV11-2,13,ASSLDLRGEETQY
TRBJ2-2,few,TRBV25-1,12,ASSYGMNTGELF
TRBJ2-2,few,TRBV7-9,15,ASSYPRDSKNTGELF
TRBJ2-5,few,TRBV5-6,13,ASSLGDRRQETQY
TRBJ1-2,NA,TRBV12-3/TRBV12-4,11,ASSSTQSYGYT
TRBJ2-1,NA,TRBV12-3/TRBV12-4,14,ASSPHPPGRVGEQF
TRBJ2-7,NA,TRBV2,15,ASARGRRGEDSYEQY